The 14 T cell receptor beta chains in this list originate from one sample, sequenced in a study of blood T cell repertoires in COVID-19. Clones were read by immunoSEQ multiplex PCR, and TCRdb kept only the in-frame ones, dropping some. The sample contains about half a million clones, 80% to 90% of which appear only once. The sequenced sample consisted of peripheral blood. These receptor sequences come from a human donor in a cohort sampled during active COVID-19.

The CDR3 sequence: CASSRHQRDMAGQETQYF. In nucleotides, the CDR3 is TGTGCCAGCAGTCGACACCAAAGGGACATGGCAGGTCAAGAGACCCAGTACTTC. The V call is TRBV6-6, the J call TRBJ2-5; tentative D call: TRBD1 (6 bases). In germline, CDR1 is MNHNY, CDR2 SVGAGI (reference sequence). The length of the CDR3 is 18 residues. The V and J ends lost 5 bases and 2 bases respectively, with 24 bases between them.

The chain uses TRBV5-1 and TRBJ1-1; D uncertain. Looked up from germline, CDR1 is SGHRS and CDR2 is YFSETQ. The CDR3 covers 14 residues. Trimming stripped 4 bases from V and 1 base from J, with 11 bases between. CDR3 bases: TGCGCCAGCAGCCCCCAAGCCCAGAACACTGAAGCTTTCTTT. This sequence encodes CASSPQAQNTEAFF.

The chain recombines TRBV18 with TRBJ2-1; possible D gene TRBD2, 5 bases. Germline V gene lookup returns CDR1 KGHSH and CDR2 LQKENI. The CDR3 has 12 amino acids. V shed 6 bases and J shed 8 bases, with 11 bases lying between them. The CDR3 spells CASSFLADEQFF. For the CDR3, the DNA is TGTGCCAGCTCCTTCCTAGCTGATGAGCAGTTCTTC.

The gene calls are TRBV18 and TRBJ2-7, with TRBD1 identical over 7 bases. Per the germline V gene, CDR1 is KGHSH and CDR2 is LQKENI. V trimming: 2 bases; J trimming: 9 bases; junction bases outside the gene matches: 13. The CDR3 has 15 amino acids. CDR3 protein: CASSPELRDSRAQYF. In DNA, the CDR3 is TGTGCCAGCTCACCAGAACTCCGGGACAGCCGGGCGCAGTACTTC.

This chain uses TRBV2 with TRBJ1-3; D may be TRBD1 (5 bases). CDR1 SNHLY and CDR2 FYNNEI come from the germline V gene. The CDR3 consists of 15 residues. V was trimmed by 4 bases and J by 4 bases, leaving 14 bases between them. CDR3 residues: CASSGEGMAGNTIYF. The CDR3 DNA is TGTGCCAGCAGTGGGGAGGGGATGGCCGGAAACACCATATATTTT.

V gene TRBV11-2 combines with J gene TRBJ2-1; 9 nucleotides agree with TRBD2. Germline V gene data show CDR1 as SGHAT and CDR2 as FQNNGV. This CDR3 spans 15 amino acids. Trimming cost V 2 bases and J 4 bases; bases outside gene matches: 3. CDR3 amino acids: CASSLSGRSYNEQFF. The CDR3 DNA is TGTGCCAGCAGCTTAAGCGGGAGGTCATACAATGAGCAGTTCTTC.

CDR3 bases: TGTGCCAGCAGCTTAGGGACAGCACGGGGCTTATTCTTT. It is translated as CASSLGTARGLFF. J is TRBJ1-1 and V is TRBV7-2; possibly TRBD1 for D (6 bases). CDR1 and CDR2 (germline): SGHTA, FQGNSA. This CDR3 has 13 amino acids. V was shortened by 1 base and J by 14 bases, with 17 bases between the two germline ends.

The genes are TRBV6-2 or TRBV6-3 and TRBJ2-1; TRBD2 matches at 10 bases. This CDR3 spans 16 amino acids. Germline loops: CDR1 MNHEY, CDR2 SVGEGT. Trimming at V came to 0 bases and at J to 3 bases, leaving 2 bases not matched to a gene. CDR3 sequence: CASSYSSGRIYNEQFF. The CDR3 DNA is TGTGCCAGCAGTTACTCTAGCGGGAGGATCTACAATGAGCAGTTCTTC.

The rearrangement uses TRBV7-2 and TRBJ1-1; possible D gene TRBD1, 6 bases. Trimming removed 5 bases from V and 5 bases from J, with 15 bases in between. The CDR3 loop spans 14 amino acids. CDR1 is SGHTA, CDR2 FQGNSA, per germline. The CDR3 DNA follows: TGTGCCAGCAGCCCCTTAAGGGGGGGAACTGAAGCTTTCTTT. This codes for CASSPLRGGTEAFF.

To note about this clone: This specimen includes other DNA sequences encoding the same CDR3. The rearrangement links TRBV7-3 to TRBJ2-1; the match to TRBD2 covers 9 bases. The CDR3 has 15 residues. V lost 2 bases to trimming and J lost 4 bases; unmatched junction nucleotides: 3. Per germline, CDR1 SGHTA and CDR2 FQGTGA. The CDR3 DNA reads as TGTGCCAGCAGCTTAGGGCTAGCGGGGTACAATGAGCAGTTCTTC. Its translation: CASSLGLAGYNEQFF. Full variable domain (rest looked up from reference TRBV7-3 and TRBJ2-1): GAGVSQTPSNKVTEKGKYVELRCDPISGHTALYWYRQSLGQGPEFLIYFQGTGAADDSGLPNDRFFAVRPEGSVSTLKIQRTERGDSAVYLCASSLGLAGYNEQFFGPGTRLTVL.

This sequence joins TRBV3-1 (or the pseudogene TRBV3-2) and TRBJ2-7; 9 bases agree with TRBD1. CDR1 and CDR2 (germline): LGHDT, YNNKEL (reference sequence). This CDR3 contains 15 residues. The V gene end was trimmed by 4 bases and the J gene end by 3 bases; junction bases not matched to a gene: 7. The CDR3 DNA reads TGTGCCAGCAGCCTTACCGACAGGGGGGGCTACGAGCAGTACTTC. It is translated as CASSLTDRGGYEQYF.

The genes are TRBV30 and TRBJ2-5; the match to TRBD2 covers 9 bases. The V segment lost 1 base and the J segment 0 bases; nucleotides outside the gene matches: 12. The CDR3 spans 18 residues. Germline lookup yields CDR1 GTSNPN and CDR2 SVGIG (reference sequence). The CDR3 is CAWSATLRLAGYQETQYF. CDR3 coding DNA: TGTGCCTGGAGTGCAACACTCCGGCTAGCGGGGTACCAAGAGACCCAGTACTTC.

This clone was seen a few times. V is TRBV19 and J is TRBJ2-2; TRBD2 matches 14 bases. V was pared by 6 bases and J by 3 bases, with 3 bases of the junction left unmatched. Germline CDR1 and CDR2: LNHDA and SQIVND (reference sequence). The length of the CDR3 is 16 residues. The CDR3 nucleotides are TGTGCCAGTAGGCCGGGACTAGCGGGAGACACCGGGGAGCTGTTTTTT. Amino acids: CASRPGLAGDTGELFF.

The J gene is TRBJ1-2, the V gene TRBV28, with 7 nucleotides matching TRBD1. From germline, CDR1 is MDHEN and CDR2 SYDVKM. V trimming: 10 bases; J trimming: 4 bases; junction bases outside the gene matches: 12. CDR3 length: 14 residues. CDR3 sequence (DNA): TGTGCCACCCCAGATACTCACAGGGGCTATGGCTACACCTTC. It codes for CATPDTHRGYGYTF.